This T cell receptor (beta chain) was documented in a study of long-term antiretroviral therapy in people with HIV. Across the whole study: Collection dates of the earliest samples fall about a decade before the 2015 immediate-ART recommendation.

They ran version v3.0 of the immunoSEQ assay at survey level. Generated by immunoSEQ multiplex PCR, the TCRdb table keeps only in-frame clones and is missing some. There are 30,000 to 40,000 clones in the sample; roughly 97% occur only once, and just under 3% lies in the top ten. As to this clone: What it recognizes is unknown.

Overall study results and limits: Subsequent to ART, diversity was augmented yet persisted below that of transplant donor controls.

The CDR3 is made up of 16 amino acids. The V gene's germline CDR1 is SGHDT and CDR2 YYEEEE. The J segment lost 7 bases and the V segment lost 0 bases, leaving 10 bases of the junction unmatched. This specimen consisted of unsorted PBMCs, obtained 6.9 years after starting antiretroviral therapy. This chain connects TRBV5-6 to TRBJ1-1; 9 bases align to TRBD1. The origin of this receptor is a man aged 25-40 years with HIV. CDR3 loop: CASSLGTRTGADEAFF. The CDR3 DNA follows: TGTGCCAGCAGCTTGGGGACTAGGACAGGGGCGGATGAAGCTTTCTTT. The full variable domain, with the rest looked up from reference TRBV5-6 and TRBJ1-1, is DAGVTQSPTHLIKTRGQQVTLRCSPKSGHDTVSWYQQALGQGPQFIFQYYEEEERQRGNFPDRFSGHQFPNYSSELNVNALLLGDSALYLCASSLGTRTGADEAFFGQGTRLTVV.